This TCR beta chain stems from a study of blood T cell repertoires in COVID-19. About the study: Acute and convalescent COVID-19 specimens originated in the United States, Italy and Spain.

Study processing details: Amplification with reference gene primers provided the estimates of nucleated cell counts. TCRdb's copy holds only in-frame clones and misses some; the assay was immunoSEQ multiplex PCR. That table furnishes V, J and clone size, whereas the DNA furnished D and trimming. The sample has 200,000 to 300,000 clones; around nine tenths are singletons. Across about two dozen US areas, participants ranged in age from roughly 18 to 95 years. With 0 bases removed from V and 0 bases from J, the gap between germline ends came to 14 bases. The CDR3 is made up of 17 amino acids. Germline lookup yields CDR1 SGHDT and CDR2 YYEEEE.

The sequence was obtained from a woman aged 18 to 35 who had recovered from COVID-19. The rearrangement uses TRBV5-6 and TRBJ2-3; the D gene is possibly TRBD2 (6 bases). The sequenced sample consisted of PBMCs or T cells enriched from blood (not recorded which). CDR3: CASSLEGLDSSTDTQYF. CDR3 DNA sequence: TGTGCCAGCAGCTTGGAGGGACTCGACTCTAGCACAGATACGCAGTATTTT.